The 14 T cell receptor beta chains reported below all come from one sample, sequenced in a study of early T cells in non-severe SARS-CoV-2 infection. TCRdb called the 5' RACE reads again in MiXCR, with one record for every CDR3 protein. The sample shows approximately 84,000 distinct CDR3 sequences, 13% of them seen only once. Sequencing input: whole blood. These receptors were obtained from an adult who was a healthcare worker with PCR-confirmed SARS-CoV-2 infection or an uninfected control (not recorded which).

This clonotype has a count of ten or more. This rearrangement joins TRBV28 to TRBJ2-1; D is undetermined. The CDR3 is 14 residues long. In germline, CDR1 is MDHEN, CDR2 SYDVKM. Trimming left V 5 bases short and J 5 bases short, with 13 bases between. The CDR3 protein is CASSLFAVNNEQFF. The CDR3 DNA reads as TGTGCCAGCAGTCTCTTTGCAGTTAACAATGAGCAGTTCTTC.

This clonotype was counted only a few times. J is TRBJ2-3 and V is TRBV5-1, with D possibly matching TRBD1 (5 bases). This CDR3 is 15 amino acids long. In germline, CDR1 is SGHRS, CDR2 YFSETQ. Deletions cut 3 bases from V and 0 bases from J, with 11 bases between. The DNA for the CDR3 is TGCGCCAGCAGCTCCCAGGGTGCTAGCACAGATACGCAGTATTTT. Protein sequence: CASSSQGASTDTQYF.

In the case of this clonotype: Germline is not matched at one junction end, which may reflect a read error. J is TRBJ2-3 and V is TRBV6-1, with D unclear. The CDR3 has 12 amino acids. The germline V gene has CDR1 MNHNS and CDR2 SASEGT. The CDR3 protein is CACSVTMGTQYF. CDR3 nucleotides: TGTGCCTGCAGTGTCACTATGGGCACGCAGTATTTT.

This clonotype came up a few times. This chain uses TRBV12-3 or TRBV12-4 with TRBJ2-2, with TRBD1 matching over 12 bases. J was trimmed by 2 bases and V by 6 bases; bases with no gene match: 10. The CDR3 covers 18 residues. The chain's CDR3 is CASSSDPGQGANTGELFF. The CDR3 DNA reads TGTGCCAGCAGCTCAGACCCGGGACAGGGGGCCAACACCGGGGAGCTGTTTTTT.

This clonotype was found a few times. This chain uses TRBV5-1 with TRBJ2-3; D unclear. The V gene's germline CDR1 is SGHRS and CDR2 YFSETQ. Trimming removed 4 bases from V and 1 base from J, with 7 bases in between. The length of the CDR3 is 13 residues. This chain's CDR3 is CASSIEGTDTQYF. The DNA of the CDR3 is TGCGCCAGCAGCATAGAGGGCACAGATACGCAGTATTTT. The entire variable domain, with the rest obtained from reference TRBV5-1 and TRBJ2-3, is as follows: KAGVTQTPRYLIKTRGQQVTLSCSPISGHRSVSWYQQTPGQGLQFLFEYFSETQRNKGNFPGRFSGRQFSNSRSEMNVSTLELGDSALYLCASSIEGTDTQYFGPGTRLTVL.

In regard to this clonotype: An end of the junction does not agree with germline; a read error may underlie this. The CDR3 loop is CASSPIALANTGELFF. DNA of the CDR3: TGTGCTAGCAGCCCTATCGCCCTCGCGAACACCGGGGAGCTGTTTTTT. V is TRBV7-7 and J is TRBJ2-2; no clear D gene. CDR3 size: 16 residues. Germline lookup yields CDR1 SSHAT and CDR2 FNYEAQ (reference sequence).

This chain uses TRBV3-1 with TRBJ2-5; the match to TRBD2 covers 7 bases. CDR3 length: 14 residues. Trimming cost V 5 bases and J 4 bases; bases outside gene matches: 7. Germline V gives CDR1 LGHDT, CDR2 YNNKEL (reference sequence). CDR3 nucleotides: TGTGCCAGCAGCAAGACTAGCACCAGAGAGACCCAGTACTTC. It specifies CASSKTSTRETQYF.

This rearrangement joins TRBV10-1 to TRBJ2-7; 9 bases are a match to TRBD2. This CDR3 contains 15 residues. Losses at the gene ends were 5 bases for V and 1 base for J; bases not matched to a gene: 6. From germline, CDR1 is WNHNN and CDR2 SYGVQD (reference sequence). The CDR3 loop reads CASSSLAGTSYEQYF. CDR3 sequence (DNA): TGCGCCAGCAGTTCTCTAGCGGGAACGTCCTACGAGCAGTACTTC.

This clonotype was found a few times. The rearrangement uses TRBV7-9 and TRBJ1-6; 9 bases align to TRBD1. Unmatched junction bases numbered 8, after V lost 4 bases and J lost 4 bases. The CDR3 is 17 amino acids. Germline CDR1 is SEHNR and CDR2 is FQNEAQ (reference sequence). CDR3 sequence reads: CASSYQRTGAYNSPLHF. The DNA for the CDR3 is TGTGCCAGCAGCTACCAGCGGACAGGGGCATATAATTCACCCCTCCACTTT.

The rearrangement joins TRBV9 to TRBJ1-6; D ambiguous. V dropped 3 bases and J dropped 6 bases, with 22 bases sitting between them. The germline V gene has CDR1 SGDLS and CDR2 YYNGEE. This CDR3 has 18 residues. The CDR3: CASSADRASDFFNSPLHF. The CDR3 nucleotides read TGTGCCAGCAGCGCAGATCGGGCCTCCGATTTCTTTAATTCACCCCTCCACTTT.

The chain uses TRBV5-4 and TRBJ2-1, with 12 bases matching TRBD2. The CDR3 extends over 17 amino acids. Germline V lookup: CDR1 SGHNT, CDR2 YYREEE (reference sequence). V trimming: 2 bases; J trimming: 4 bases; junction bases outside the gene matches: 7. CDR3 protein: CASSFPSGRALYNEQFF. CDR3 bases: TGTGCCAGCAGCTTCCCTAGCGGGAGGGCCCTATACAATGAGCAGTTCTTC.

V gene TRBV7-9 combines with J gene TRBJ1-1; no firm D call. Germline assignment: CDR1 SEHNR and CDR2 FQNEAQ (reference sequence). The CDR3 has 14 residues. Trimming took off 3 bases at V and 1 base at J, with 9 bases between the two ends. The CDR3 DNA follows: TGTGCCAGCAGCTTTTTTGCAGCGAACACTGAAGCTTTCTTT. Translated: CASSFFAANTEAFF.

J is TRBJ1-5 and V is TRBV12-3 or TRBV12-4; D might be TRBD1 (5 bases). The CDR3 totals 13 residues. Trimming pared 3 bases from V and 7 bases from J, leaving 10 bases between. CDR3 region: CASSFSGHQPQHF. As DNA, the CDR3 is TGTGCCAGCAGTTTTTCAGGGCACCAGCCCCAGCATTTT.

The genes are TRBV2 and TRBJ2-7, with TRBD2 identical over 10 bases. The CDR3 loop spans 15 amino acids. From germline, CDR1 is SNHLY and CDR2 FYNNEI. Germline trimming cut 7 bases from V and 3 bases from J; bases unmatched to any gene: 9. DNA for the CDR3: TGTGCCAGCACCCGTAGCGGGAGGCCGATCTACGAGCAGTACTTC. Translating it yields CASTRSGRPIYEQYF.